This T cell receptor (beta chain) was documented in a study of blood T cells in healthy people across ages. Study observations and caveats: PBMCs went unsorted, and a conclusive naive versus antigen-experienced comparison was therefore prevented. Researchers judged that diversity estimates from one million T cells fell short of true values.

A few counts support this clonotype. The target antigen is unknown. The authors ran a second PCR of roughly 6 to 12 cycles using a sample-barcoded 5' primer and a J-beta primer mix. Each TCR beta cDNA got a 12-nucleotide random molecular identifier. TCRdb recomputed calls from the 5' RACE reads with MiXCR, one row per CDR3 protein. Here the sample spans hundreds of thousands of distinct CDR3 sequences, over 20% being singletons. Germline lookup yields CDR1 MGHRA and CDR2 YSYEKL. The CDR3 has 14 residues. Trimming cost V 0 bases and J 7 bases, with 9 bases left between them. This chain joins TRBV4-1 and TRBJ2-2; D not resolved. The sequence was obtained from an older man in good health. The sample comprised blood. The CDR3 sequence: CASSQELGIGELFF. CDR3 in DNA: TGCGCCAGCAGCCAAGAGCTGGGTATCGGGGAGCTGTTTTTT.